The TCR beta chain described here comes from a study of T-cell memory formation after mild COVID-19. Study-wide context: Clustering of TCRs was largely donor specific. Whole-study findings and limits: Contracting clones, day 15 to 85, had balanced CD4/CD8, and later expanders favored CD4+. Most CD4+ clones that shrank were in CM and EM, while CD8+ ones turned up in EMRA.

Trimming removed 0 bases from V and 3 bases from J, with 7 bases in between. Germline loops: CDR1 LNHNV, CDR2 YYDKDF (reference sequence). This CDR3 comprises 14 residues. This clonotype appeared a few times. What it binds is unknown. The authors produced TCR alpha and TCR beta cDNA libraries with sample barcodes and UMIs by 5'RACE using constant-segment primers. Each CDR3 protein gets one entry after TCRdb re-called the 5' RACE reads with MiXCR. The data contain over 300,000 distinct CDR3 sequences, approximately 22% of them singletons. The receptor's source is a man between 18 and 29 years old who had mild COVID-19 (a few samples of this study predate the infection). Cell type and time point are not known. Sequencing was carried out using PBMCs or a T cell subset sorted from them (not recorded which). V gene TRBV15 combines with J gene TRBJ2-3; tentative D call: TRBD2 (5 bases). The CDR3: CATSRDGGTDTQYF. CDR3 nucleotide sequence: TGTGCCACCAGCAGAGATGGCGGGACAGATACGCAGTATTTT.